This T cell receptor beta chain came from a study of blood T cells in healthy people across ages. Study-level background: About one barcoded beta molecule per two T cells came from capture by template switching.

Trimming pared 5 bases from V and 4 bases from J, leaving 15 bases between. The CDR3 has 15 residues. In germline, CDR1 is LNHNV, CDR2 YYDKDF (reference sequence). Together with a sample-barcoded 5' primer, a J-beta primer mix was included in a second PCR lasting 7 to 11 cycles. MiXCR, applied by TCRdb to the 5' RACE reads, yields one record per CDR3 protein. Of about 670,000 distinct CDR3 sequences in the sample, around 41% were seen once. The receptor was derived from a man at least 80 years old in good health. The sequencing sample was made of blood. The V and J genes are TRBV15 and TRBJ1-5; D gene ambiguous. In nucleotides, the CDR3 is TGTGCCACCAGCTATGGGAGTTTGGGTAATCAGCCCCAGCATTTT. Residues: CATSYGSLGNQPQHF.